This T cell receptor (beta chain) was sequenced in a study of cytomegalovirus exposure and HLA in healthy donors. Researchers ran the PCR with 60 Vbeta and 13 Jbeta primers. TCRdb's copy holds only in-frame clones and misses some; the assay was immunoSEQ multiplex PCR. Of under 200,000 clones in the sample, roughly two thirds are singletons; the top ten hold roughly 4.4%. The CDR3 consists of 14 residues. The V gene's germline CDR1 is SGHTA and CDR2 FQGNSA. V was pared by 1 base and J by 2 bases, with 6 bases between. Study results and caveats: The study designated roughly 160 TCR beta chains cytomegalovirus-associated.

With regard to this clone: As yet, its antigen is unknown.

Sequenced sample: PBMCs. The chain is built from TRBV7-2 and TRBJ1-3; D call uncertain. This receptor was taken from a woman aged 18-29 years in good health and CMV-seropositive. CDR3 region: CASSLGLTGNTIYF. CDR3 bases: TGTGCCAGCAGCTTAGGGCTTACTGGAAACACCATATATTTT. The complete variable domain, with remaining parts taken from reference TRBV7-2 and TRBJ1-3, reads GAGVSQSPSNKVTEKGKDVELRCDPISGHTALYWYRQSLGQGLEFLIYFQGNSAPDKSGLPSDRFSAERTGGSVSTLTIQRTQQEDSAVYLCASSLGLTGNTIYFGEGSWLTVV.